These 27 T cell receptor beta chains came from one sample sequenced in a study of shared clonotypes between healthy human individuals. TCRdb's copy holds only in-frame clones and misses some; the assay was immunoSEQ multiplex PCR. The sample has roughly 2.6 million clones, 85% to 95% seen once. Sample: naive CD4+ T cells sorted from blood. Subset: CD45RA+ positively selected. The receptors originated from a man aged 18 to 29 in good health.

This chain joins TRBV7-9 and TRBJ2-2; 9 nucleotides agree with TRBD1. This CDR3 region has 15 residues. The V gene end was trimmed by 1 base and the J gene end by 4 bases; junction bases not matched to a gene: 1. The V gene's germline CDR1 is SEHNR and CDR2 FQNEAQ (reference sequence). DNA for the CDR3: TGTGCCAGCAGCTTAGGGGACAGGGTCACCGGGGAGCTGTTTTTT. Translation gives CASSLGDRVTGELFF.

This chain links TRBV19 with TRBJ1-1, with D possibly matching TRBD1 (6 bases). V shed 1 base and J shed 5 bases, with 17 bases lying between them. The CDR3 has 16 residues. Germline values: CDR1 LNHDA, CDR2 SQIVND (reference sequence). The CDR3 loop is CASSIAIGGRTTEAFF. CDR3 sequence (DNA): TGTGCCAGTAGTATAGCTATAGGGGGACGAACGACTGAAGCTTTCTTT.

CDR3 bases: TGTGCCAGCAGCCCGAGGACAGGGCCCACAGATACGCAGTATTTT. Protein sequence: CASSPRTGPTDTQYF. V and J are TRBV9 and TRBJ2-3; TRBD1 aligns across 8 bases. Germline CDR1 and CDR2: SGDLS and YYNGEE. The CDR3 is made up of 15 amino acids. The junction had 6 bases not matched to a gene; V was cut back by 4 bases and J by 2 bases.

V usage is TRBV25-1 and J usage is TRBJ2-5; tentatively, D is TRBD2 (6 bases). The CDR3 sequence is 13 residues long. CDR1 is MGHDK, CDR2 SYGVNS, per germline. Trimming took off 9 bases at V and 2 bases at J, with 13 bases between the two ends. The CDR3 spells CASRRGPQETQYF. The CDR3 DNA sequence: TGTGCCAGTCGGAGGGGCCCTCAAGAGACCCAGTACTTC. Full variable domain (remainder filled in from reference TRBV25-1 and TRBJ2-5): EADIYQTPRYLVIGTGKKITLECSQTMGHDKMYWYQQDPGMELHLIHYSYGVNSTEKGDLSSESTVSRIRTEHFPLTLESARPSHTSQYLCASRRGPQETQYFGPGTRLLVL.

The genes are TRBV5-4 and TRBJ2-7; TRBD1 aligns across 10 bases. CDR1 and CDR2 (germline): SGHNT, YYREEE (reference sequence). The CDR3 is 16 residues long. Trimming took 4 bases from V and 2 from J; bases not matched to a gene: 9. The CDR3, as DNA: TGTGCCAGCAGCCTGAAGGAGGGACAGGGGACCTACGAGCAGTACTTC. Encoded protein: CASSLKEGQGTYEQYF.

Of note for this clone: Other DNA sequences within the sample encode an identical CDR3. V gene TRBV7-2 combines with J gene TRBJ1-1, with 7 bases matching TRBD1. Germline CDR1 SGHTA, CDR2 FQGNSA. V was clipped by 5 bases and J by 5 bases; unmatched bases: 8. The CDR3 sequence is 14 residues long. CDR3 region: CASSPGQGGTEAFF. The CDR3, as DNA: TGTGCCAGCAGCCCTGGTCAGGGGGGGACTGAAGCTTTCTTT.

The rearrangement joins TRBV7-9 to TRBJ1-4; D not certain. CDR1 SEHNR and CDR2 FQNEAQ come from the germline V gene (reference sequence). The CDR3 is 16 residues long. The V gene lost 6 bases and the J gene lost 0 bases, with 14 bases spanning the gap. CDR3 in amino acids: CASSLSQFTTNEKLFF. The CDR3 bases are TGTGCCAGCAGTTTATCCCAATTTACAACTAATGAAAAACTGTTTTTT.

The chain is built from TRBV9 and TRBJ1-2; a weak D match, TRBD1 (5 bases). This CDR3 has 16 amino acids. Trimming left V 3 bases short and J 9 bases short, with 24 bases between. Germline V gene lookup returns CDR1 SGDLS and CDR2 YYNGEE. Written as DNA, the CDR3 is TGTGCCAGCAGCGAGGGCTGGGAGGGGCCCAATCCTCGCTACACCTTC. The encoded protein is CASSEGWEGPNPRYTF. The full variable domain, with the rest looked up from reference TRBV9 and TRBJ1-2, is DSGVTQTPKHLITATGQRVTLRCSPRSGDLSVYWYQQSLDQGLQFLIQYYNGEERAKGNILERFSAQQFPDLHSELNLSSLELGDSALYFCASSEGWEGPNPRYTFGSGTRLTVV.

This clone has more than one count but fewer than ten. The chain links TRBV10-3 to TRBJ1-1; D is undetermined. The germline V gene has CDR1 ENHRY and CDR2 SYGVKD. The CDR3 runs to 14 residues. The germline V and J ends were trimmed by 0 bases and 1 base, with 6 bases remaining between them. This CDR3 is CAISESEANTEAFF. The CDR3 coding sequence is TGTGCCATCAGTGAGTCGGAGGCGAACACTGAAGCTTTCTTT.

V is TRBV27 and J is TRBJ2-2, with D hard to call. V was pared by 8 bases and J by 1 base, with 11 bases between. Germline V gene lookup returns CDR1 MNHEY and CDR2 SMNVEV (reference sequence). The CDR3 runs to 14 residues. The CDR3 DNA sequence: TGTGCCAGCCGGGCGACGGGGAACACCGGGGAGCTGTTTTTT. Translated: CASRATGNTGELFF.

The V and J genes are TRBV2 and TRBJ1-6; D gene unclear. Germline V gene sequence: CDR1 SNHLY, CDR2 FYNNEI. This CDR3 contains 14 residues. The V end was cut by 0 bases, the J end by 10 bases, with 10 bases between. CDR3: CASSEAHSWSPLHF. Here the CDR3 DNA reads TGTGCCAGCAGTGAAGCTCACAGCTGGTCACCCCTCCACTTT.

This clone was seen a handful of times. The CDR3 coding sequence is TGTGCCAGCAGCTTGGGGCAGGGACCTCAGCCCCAGCATTTT. It yields the protein CASSLGQGPQPQHF. The chain links TRBV5-6 to TRBJ1-5; maybe TRBD1 (5 bases). CDR1 and CDR2 (germline): SGHDT, YYEEEE. The CDR3 has 14 amino acids. Trimming took off 0 bases at V and 6 bases at J, with 10 bases between the two ends.

The CDR3 DNA sequence: TGTGCCAGCAGCTTAGCACGGCCCCTTATCTCCTACGAGCAGTACTTC. It codes for CASSLARPLISYEQYF. V usage is TRBV7-2 and J usage is TRBJ2-7; D is ambiguous. Between the trimmed V and J ends, which lost 0 bases and 0 bases, there was a span of 12 bases. The CDR3 totals 16 residues. The V gene's germline CDR1 is SGHTA and CDR2 FQGNSA.

V usage is TRBV25-1 and J usage is TRBJ2-7; 9 nucleotides agree with TRBD2. The ends lost 6 bases at V and 3 bases at J; junction bases unmatched: 6. Germline CDR1 and CDR2: MGHDK and SYGVNS. The CDR3 extends over 14 amino acids. The CDR3 is CASSNSGGGYEQYF. The CDR3 nucleotides read TGTGCCAGCAGCAATAGCGGGGGTGGCTACGAGCAGTACTTC.

The chain uses TRBV6-1 and TRBJ2-7, with D perhaps TRBD1 (5 bases). Deletions cut 4 bases from V and 1 base from J, with 11 bases between. The CDR3 has 14 residues. From germline, CDR1 is MNHNS and CDR2 SASEGT. The CDR3 loop is CASSGGQESYEQYF. CDR3 nucleotides: TGTGCCAGCAGTGGTGGACAAGAGTCCTACGAGCAGTACTTC.

The rearrangement uses TRBV7-2 and TRBJ2-5; no clear D gene. This CDR3 spans 14 amino acids. Germline CDR1 is SGHTA and CDR2 is FQGNSA. The germline V and J ends were trimmed by 0 bases and 0 bases, with 5 bases remaining between them. The chain's CDR3 is CASSLAGNQETQYF. The DNA for the CDR3 is TGTGCCAGCAGCTTAGCGGGCAACCAAGAGACCCAGTACTTC. The complete variable domain, with remaining parts taken from reference TRBV7-2 and TRBJ2-5, reads GAGVSQSPSNKVTEKGKDVELRCDPISGHTALYWYRQSLGQGLEFLIYFQGNSAPDKSGLPSDRFSAERTGGSVSTLTIQRTQQEDSAVYLCASSLAGNQETQYFGPGTRLLVL.

This chain joins TRBV5-1 and TRBJ2-7; 8 bases map to TRBD2. This CDR3 is built from 14 residues. The V and J ends lost 3 bases and 6 bases, in that order; junction bases with no gene match: 8. Germline CDR1 is SGHRS and CDR2 is YFSETQ. The DNA for the CDR3 is TGCGCCAGCAGCTCCGGGAGGGCCCCCCTCGAGCAGTACTTC. Translation gives CASSSGRAPLEQYF. The variable domain in full, completed from reference TRBV5-1 and TRBJ2-7, reads KAGVTQTPRYLIKTRGQQVTLSCSPISGHRSVSWYQQTPGQGLQFLFEYFSETQRNKGNFPGRFSGRQFSNSRSEMNVSTLELGDSALYLCASSSGRAPLEQYFGPGTRLTVT.

The CDR3 loop is CASSFLGGSSSEQYF. The CDR3 DNA sequence: TGCGCCAGCAGCTTTTTGGGAGGATCCTCGAGCGAGCAGTACTTC. This sequence joins TRBV5-1 and TRBJ2-7; weak D call: TRBD2 (6 bases). Germline CDR1 and CDR2: SGHRS and YFSETQ. Trimming stripped 2 bases from V and 6 bases from J, with 18 bases between. The CDR3 runs 15 residues.

The chain couples TRBV19 to TRBJ1-6; TRBD1 is a possible D gene (6 bases). The CDR3 is made up of 13 amino acids. Germline loops: CDR1 LNHDA, CDR2 SQIVND (reference sequence). V lost 7 bases and J lost 14, with 18 bases in between. Here the CDR3 DNA reads TGTGCCAGTATTGGGGGCTCCGCAACCACCCTCCACTTT. It encodes CASIGGSATTLHF. Together with reference TRBV19 and TRBJ1-6, the CDR3 gives the full variable domain: DGGITQSPKYLFRKEGQNVTLSCEQNLNHDAMYWYRQDPGQGLRLIYYSQIVNDFQKGDIAEGYSVSREKKESFPLTVTSAQKNPTAFYLCASIGGSATTLHFGNGTRLTVT.

J is TRBJ1-1 and V is TRBV6-6; D not certain. V was trimmed by 2 bases and J by 4 bases, leaving 8 bases between them. CDR1 and CDR2 from the germline V gene are MNHNY and SVGAGI (reference sequence). The CDR3 is 13 residues long. CDR3 coding DNA: TGTGCCAGCAGTTACCTGGGTAGCACTGAAGCTTTCTTT. Translation gives CASSYLGSTEAFF.

This clone appeared a few times. The chain joins TRBV19 to TRBJ1-5; perhaps TRBD1 as D (5 bases). V shed 0 bases and J shed 2 bases, with 14 bases lying between them. Germline V gene data show CDR1 as LNHDA and CDR2 as SQIVND (reference sequence). The CDR3 has 17 residues. CDR3 in amino acids: CASSIDGARGGNQPQHF. As DNA, the CDR3 is TGTGCCAGTAGTATAGATGGAGCTCGGGGGGGCAATCAGCCCCAGCATTTT.

This clone was recorded only once. The J gene is TRBJ1-4, the V gene TRBV18, with 8 bases aligning to TRBD1. V trimming: 4 bases; J trimming: 6 bases; junction bases outside the gene matches: 10. Germline loops: CDR1 KGHSH, CDR2 LQKENI. This CDR3 region has 16 residues. The chain's CDR3 is CASSQTGVPNDEKLFF. As DNA, the CDR3 is TGTGCCAGCTCACAGACAGGGGTCCCTAATGATGAAAAACTGTTTTTT.

This clone turned up a few times. Other DNA sequences from this sample encode an identical CDR3 as well. The chain recombines TRBV30 with TRBJ1-3, with no clear D. The CDR3 totals 13 residues. Germline assignment: CDR1 GTSNPN and CDR2 SVGIG (reference sequence). With 2 bases removed from V and 0 bases from J, the gap between germline ends came to 5 bases. CDR3 loop: CAWSHSSGNTIYF. The CDR3 bases are TGTGCCTGGAGTCACAGCTCTGGAAACACCATATATTTT.

The chain couples TRBV30 to TRBJ1-2; TRBD1 might be the D (5 bases). CDR1 is GTSNPN and CDR2 is SVGIG in the germline V gene (reference sequence). V dropped 2 bases and J dropped 8 bases, with 9 bases sitting between them. The CDR3 runs 11 residues. The CDR3 DNA reads TGTGCCTGGAGTTGGGGGGAGGGCTACACCTTC. It translates to CAWSWGEGYTF.

The gene calls are TRBV2 and TRBJ1-2; no clear D. V lost 6 bases and J 8 bases, leaving 13 bases between the germline ends. Germline-derived CDR1 and CDR2 are SNHLY and FYNNEI. The CDR3 has 12 residues. CDR3 DNA: TGTGCCAGCAGGACGGATTCGGAAGGCTACACCTTC. Its protein product is CASRTDSEGYTF.

This clone appeared a single time. The chain employs TRBV11-1 and TRBJ2-5, with 11 nucleotides matching TRBD1. Trimming removed 1 base from V and 2 bases from J; junction bases left unmatched: 0. This CDR3 comprises 15 residues. Germline V gene data show CDR1 as SGHAT and CDR2 as FQDESV (reference sequence). CDR3 protein: CASSLGDRGQETQYF. Written as DNA, the CDR3 is TGTGCCAGCAGCTTAGGGGACAGGGGGCAAGAGACCCAGTACTTC.

This clone appeared a few times. The chain is built from TRBV30 and TRBJ1-1; D is uncertain. Trimming removed 5 bases at V and 3 bases at J, with 16 bases between. Germline CDR1 reads GTSNPN; CDR2 reads SVGIG (reference sequence). The CDR3 runs to 14 residues. Written as DNA, the CDR3 is TGTGCCTGGGCCCCCCTAAAGGGTCACACTGAAGCTTTCTTT. This translates into CAWAPLKGHTEAFF.